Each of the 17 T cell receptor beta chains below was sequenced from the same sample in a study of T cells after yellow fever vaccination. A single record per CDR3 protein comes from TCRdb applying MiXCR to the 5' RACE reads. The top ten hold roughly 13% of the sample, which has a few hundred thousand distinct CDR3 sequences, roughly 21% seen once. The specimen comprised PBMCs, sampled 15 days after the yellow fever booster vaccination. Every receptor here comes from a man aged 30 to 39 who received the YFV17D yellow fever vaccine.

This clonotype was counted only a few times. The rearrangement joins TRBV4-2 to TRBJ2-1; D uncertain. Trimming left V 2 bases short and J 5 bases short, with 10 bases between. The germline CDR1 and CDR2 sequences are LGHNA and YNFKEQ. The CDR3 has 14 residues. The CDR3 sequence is CASSQNSRDNEQFF. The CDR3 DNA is TGTGCCAGCAGCCAAAACTCAAGGGACAATGAGCAGTTCTTC.

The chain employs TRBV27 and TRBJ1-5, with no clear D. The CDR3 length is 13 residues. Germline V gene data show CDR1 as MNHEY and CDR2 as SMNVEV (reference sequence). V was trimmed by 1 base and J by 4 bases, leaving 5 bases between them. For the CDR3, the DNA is TGTGCCAGCAGTTTATTGGGGAATCAGCCCCAGCATTTT. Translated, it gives CASSLLGNQPQHF.

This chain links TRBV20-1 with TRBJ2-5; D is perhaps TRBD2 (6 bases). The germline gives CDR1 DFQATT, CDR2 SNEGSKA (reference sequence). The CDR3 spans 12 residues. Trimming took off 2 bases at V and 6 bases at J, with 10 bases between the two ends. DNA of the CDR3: TGCAGTGCTAGATTCGGGGGAAAGACCCAGTACTTC. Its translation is CSARFGGKTQYF.

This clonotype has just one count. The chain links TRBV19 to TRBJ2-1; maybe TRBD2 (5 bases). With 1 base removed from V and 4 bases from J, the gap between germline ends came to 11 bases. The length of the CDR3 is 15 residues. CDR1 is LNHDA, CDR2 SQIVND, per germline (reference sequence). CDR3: CASSIGAGGYNEQFF. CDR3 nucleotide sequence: TGTGCCAGTAGTATAGGCGCCGGCGGGTACAATGAGCAGTTCTTC.

The CDR3 region has the DNA TGTGCCAGCAGTCGCGCGGGACTCCCCGACGAGCAGTACTTC. Translation: CASSRAGLPDEQYF. The genes are TRBV27 and TRBJ2-7, with D perhaps TRBD2 (6 bases). Germline V gene data show CDR1 as MNHEY and CDR2 as SMNVEV (reference sequence). This CDR3 has 14 residues. V was trimmed by 5 bases and J by 5 bases, leaving 16 bases between them.

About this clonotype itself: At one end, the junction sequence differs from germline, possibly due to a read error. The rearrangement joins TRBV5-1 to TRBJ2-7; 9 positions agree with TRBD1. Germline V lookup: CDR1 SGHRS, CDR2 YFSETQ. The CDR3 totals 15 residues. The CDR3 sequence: CATSLGDREVPSGYF. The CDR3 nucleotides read TGCGCCACCAGCTTGGGGGACAGGGAAGTCCCCTCCGGGTACTTC.

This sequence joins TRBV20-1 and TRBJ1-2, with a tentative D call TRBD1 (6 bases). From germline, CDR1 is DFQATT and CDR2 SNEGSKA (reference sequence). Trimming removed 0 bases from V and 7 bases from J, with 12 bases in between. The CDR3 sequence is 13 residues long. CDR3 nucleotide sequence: TGCAGTGCTAGAGAATCGGGGACAATTGGCTACACCTTC. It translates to CSARESGTIGYTF.

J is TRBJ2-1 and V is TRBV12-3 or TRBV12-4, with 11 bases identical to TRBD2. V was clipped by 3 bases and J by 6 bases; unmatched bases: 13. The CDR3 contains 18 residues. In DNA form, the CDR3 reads TGTGCCAGCAGTTTTTCCAGCAGACTAGCGGGACTTGGCAATGAGCAGTTCTTC. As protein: CASSFSSRLAGLGNEQFF.

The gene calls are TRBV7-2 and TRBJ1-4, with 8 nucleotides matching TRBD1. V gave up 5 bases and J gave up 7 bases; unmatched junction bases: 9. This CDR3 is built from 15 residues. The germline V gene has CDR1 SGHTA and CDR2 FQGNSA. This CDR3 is CASSRTGQGPEKLFF. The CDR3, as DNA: TGTGCCAGCAGCCGTACCGGACAGGGCCCTGAAAAACTGTTTTTT.

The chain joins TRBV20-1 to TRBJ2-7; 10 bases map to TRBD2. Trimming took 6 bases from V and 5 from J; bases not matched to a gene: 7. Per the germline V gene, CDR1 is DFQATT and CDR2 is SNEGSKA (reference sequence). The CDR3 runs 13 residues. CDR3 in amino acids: CSATSGRAHEQYF. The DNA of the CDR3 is TGCAGTGCCACCAGCGGGAGGGCGCACGAGCAGTACTTC.

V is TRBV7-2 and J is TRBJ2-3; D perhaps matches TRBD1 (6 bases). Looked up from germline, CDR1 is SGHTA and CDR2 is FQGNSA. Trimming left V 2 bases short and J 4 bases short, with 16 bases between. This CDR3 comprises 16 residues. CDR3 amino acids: CASSLTQGRGPDTQYF. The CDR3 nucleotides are TGTGCCAGCAGCTTAACGCAGGGCAGGGGCCCAGATACGCAGTATTTT.

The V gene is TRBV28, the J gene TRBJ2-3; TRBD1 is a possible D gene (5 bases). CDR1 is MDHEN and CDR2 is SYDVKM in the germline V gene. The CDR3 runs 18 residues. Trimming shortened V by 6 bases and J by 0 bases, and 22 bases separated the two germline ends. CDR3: CASSPLAVTETSTDTQYF. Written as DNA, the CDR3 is TGTGCCAGCAGCCCACTCGCGGTGACAGAAACTAGCACAGATACGCAGTATTTT.

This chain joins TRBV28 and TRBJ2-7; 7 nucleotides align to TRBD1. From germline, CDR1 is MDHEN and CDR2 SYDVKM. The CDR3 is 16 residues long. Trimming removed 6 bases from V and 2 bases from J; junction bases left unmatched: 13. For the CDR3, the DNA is TGTGCCAGCAGACAGGGGACCCCACCATACCCCTACGAGCAGTACTTC. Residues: CASRQGTPPYPYEQYF.

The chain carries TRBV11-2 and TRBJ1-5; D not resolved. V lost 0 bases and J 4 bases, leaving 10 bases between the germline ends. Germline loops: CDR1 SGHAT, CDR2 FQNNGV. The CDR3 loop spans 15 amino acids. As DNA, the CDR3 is TGTGCCAGCAGCTTAGATCCTGGTGCAAATCAGCCCCAGCATTTT. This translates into CASSLDPGANQPQHF.

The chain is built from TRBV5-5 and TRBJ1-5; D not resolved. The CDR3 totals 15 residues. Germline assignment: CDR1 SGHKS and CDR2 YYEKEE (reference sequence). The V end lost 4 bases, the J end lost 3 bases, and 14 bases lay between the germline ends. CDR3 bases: TGTGCCAGCAGCCGAGACCGGGCATACAATCAGCCCCAGCATTTT. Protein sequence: CASSRDRAYNQPQHF.

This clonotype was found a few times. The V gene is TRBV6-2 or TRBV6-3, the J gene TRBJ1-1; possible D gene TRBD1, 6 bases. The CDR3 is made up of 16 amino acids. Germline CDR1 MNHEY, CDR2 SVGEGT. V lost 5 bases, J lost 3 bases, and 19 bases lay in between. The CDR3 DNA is TGTGCCAGCAGTCGCCGGACAGAGCTGAAGGACACTGAAGCTTTCTTT. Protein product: CASSRRTELKDTEAFF.

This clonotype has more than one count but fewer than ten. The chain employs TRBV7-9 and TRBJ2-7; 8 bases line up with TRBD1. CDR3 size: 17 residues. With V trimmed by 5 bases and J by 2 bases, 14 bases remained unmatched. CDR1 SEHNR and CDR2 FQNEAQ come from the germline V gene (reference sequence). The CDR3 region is CASSILPGQELTYEQYF. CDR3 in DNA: TGTGCCAGCAGCATCCTACCGGGACAGGAATTAACCTACGAGCAGTACTTC.